The 9 T cell receptor beta chains presented below share a single source sample, sequenced in a study of T cell responses to AZD1222 COVID-19 vaccine. The assay was immunoSEQ multiplex PCR, and TCRdb's table has in-frame clones only and misses some. This sample yields approximately 110,000 clones, of which around 85% are seen a single time; 5% to 7% belongs to the top ten. Source: peripheral blood, taken on day 0 of AZD1222 vaccination. All receptors derive from an adult in good health.

This clone has only one observation. This chain connects TRBV11-2 to TRBJ2-2; D perhaps matches TRBD2 (6 bases). V lost 0 bases, J lost 7 bases, and 15 bases lay in between. Germline V gene data show CDR1 as SGHAT and CDR2 as FQNNGV. The CDR3 extends over 16 amino acids. The CDR3 DNA follows: TGTGCCAGCAGCTTAGACCCAGGAGGGGTACTCGGGGAGCTGTTTTTT. Residues: CASSLDPGGVLGELFF.

The chain combines TRBV7-9 with TRBJ2-7, with D perhaps matching TRBD1 (5 bases). Germline V gene data show CDR1 as SEHNR and CDR2 as FQNEAQ (reference sequence). Deletions cut 4 bases from V and 2 bases from J, with 15 bases between. The CDR3 is 15 residues long. The CDR3 region is CASSSFRARAYEQYF. CDR3 in DNA: TGTGCCAGCAGCTCATTCCGTGCCAGGGCCTACGAGCAGTACTTC.

The CDR3: CASSLSGPNEAFF. For the CDR3, the DNA is TGTGCCAGCTCCCTCTCGGGGCCCAATGAAGCTTTCTTT. The rearrangement links TRBV7-9 to TRBJ1-1; D might be TRBD1 (5 bases). V lost 8 bases to trimming and J lost 7 bases, with 17 bases between them. The germline CDR1 and CDR2 sequences are SEHNR and FQNEAQ (reference sequence). This CDR3 is built from 13 residues.

The rearrangement joins TRBV4-1 to TRBJ1-3; no reliable D call. Deletions cut 0 bases from V and 4 bases from J, with 10 bases between. This CDR3 has 15 residues. In germline, CDR1 is MGHRA, CDR2 YSYEKL. CDR3 coding DNA: TGCGCCAGCAGCCAAGATCTATCCAGGGGAAACACCATATATTTT. Translation gives CASSQDLSRGNTIYF.

A single count supports this clone. CDR3 amino acids: CASSWLSYTDTQYF. Here the CDR3 DNA reads TGTGCCAGCAGTTGGCTATCCTACACCGATACGCAGTATTTT. This chain links TRBV28 with TRBJ2-3; D remains unclear. Germline V gene lookup returns CDR1 MDHEN and CDR2 SYDVKM. The CDR3 totals 14 residues. V shed 4 bases and J shed 6 bases, with 14 bases lying between them.

The chain employs TRBV28 and TRBJ2-7; D might be TRBD1 (6 bases). The CDR3 runs 17 residues. The germline V gene encodes CDR1 MDHEN and CDR2 SYDVKM. The germline V and J ends were trimmed by 8 bases and 4 bases, with 27 bases remaining between them. The CDR3 protein is CASHPRAVRGKSYEQYF. For the CDR3, the DNA is TGTGCCAGCCATCCCAGAGCCGTCAGGGGAAAGAGTTACGAGCAGTACTTC.

V and J are TRBV7-3 and TRBJ2-2; D is ambiguous. The CDR3 runs to 15 residues. V shed 2 bases and J shed 3 bases, with 10 bases lying between them. Germline CDR1 SGHTA, CDR2 FQGTGA. CDR3 region: CASSLVLGHTGELFF. For the CDR3, the DNA is TGTGCCAGCAGCTTAGTGTTAGGGCACACCGGGGAGCTGTTTTTT. Variable domain in full (rest from reference TRBV7-3 and TRBJ2-2): GAGVSQTPSNKVTEKGKYVELRCDPISGHTALYWYRQSLGQGPEFLIYFQGTGAADDSGLPNDRFFAVRPEGSVSTLKIQRTERGDSAVYLCASSLVLGHTGELFFGEGSRLTVL.

This chain links TRBV28 with TRBJ2-7; weak D call: TRBD1 (6 bases). Deletions cut 4 bases from V and 3 bases from J, with 13 bases between. This CDR3 is built from 14 residues. CDR1 and CDR2 from the germline V gene are MDHEN and SYDVKM. CDR3 in amino acids: CASSSPGHSYEQYF. The CDR3 region has the DNA TGTGCCAGCAGTTCCCCGGGACATAGCTACGAGCAGTACTTC.

This clone was seen just once. The gene calls are TRBV4-3 and TRBJ2-6, with no clear D. Per germline, CDR1 LGHNA and CDR2 YSLEER. The CDR3 has 18 amino acids. V lost 0 bases and J lost 1, with 13 bases in between. CDR3 sequence: CASSQDSVLQSGANVLTF. CDR3 DNA sequence: TGCGCCAGCAGCCAAGACAGTGTCCTTCAGTCTGGGGCCAACGTCCTGACTTTC.